A single sample is the source of the 22 T cell receptor beta chains below, sequenced in a study of blood T cell repertoires in COVID-19. Repertoires were generated with immunoSEQ multiplex PCR, while TCRdb's copy carries only in-frame clones and drops some. Among a few hundred thousand clones listed, about 88% were seen once. The sequencing sample was made of PBMCs or T cells enriched from blood (not recorded which). These receptors all come from a woman under 30 who had been exposed to COVID-19.

This chain uses TRBV2 with TRBJ1-2, with a tentative D call TRBD1 (5 bases). CDR3 size: 13 residues. The V end was cut by 1 base, the J end by 5 bases, with 8 bases between. The germline V gene encodes CDR1 SNHLY and CDR2 FYNNEI. The CDR3 reads CASSEDPGYGYTF. In DNA form, the CDR3 reads TGTGCCAGCAGTGAAGACCCAGGGTATGGCTACACCTTC. Variable domain in full (rest from reference TRBV2 and TRBJ1-2): EPEVTQTPSHQVTQMGQEVILRCVPISNHLYFYWYRQILGQKVEFLVSFYNNEISEKSEIFDDQFSVERPDGSNFTLKIRSTKLEDSAMYFCASSEDPGYGYTFGSGTRLTVV.

This clone was detected only a few times. V usage is TRBV10-3 and J usage is TRBJ2-7; D uncertain. This CDR3 comprises 15 residues. CDR1 is ENHRY, CDR2 SYGVKD, per germline. V gave up 0 bases and J gave up 2 bases, with 11 bases separating them. CDR3 nucleotide sequence: TGTGCCATCAGTGAGTCCGTCCCACTTCCCTACGAGCAGTACTTC. Its translation is CAISESVPLPYEQYF.

The V and J genes are TRBV29-1 and TRBJ2-2; 13 bases match TRBD2. V lost 7 bases and J lost 1; bases outside the gene matches: 12. Germline CDR1 reads SQVTM; CDR2 reads ANQGSEA. The CDR3 runs to 18 residues. CDR3 sequence reads: CSGSRGTSGAGNTGELFF. As DNA, the CDR3 is TGCAGCGGAAGCAGAGGGACTAGCGGGGCTGGGAACACCGGGGAGCTGTTTTTT.

The chain recombines TRBV7-6 with TRBJ2-2; 8 nucleotides match TRBD2. J was trimmed by 6 bases and V by 6 bases; bases with no gene match: 12. CDR3 size: 16 residues. Germline-derived CDR1 and CDR2 are SGHVS and FNYEAQ. CDR3 in amino acids: CASSPARLASSGELFF. Here the CDR3 DNA reads TGTGCCAGCAGTCCTGCGCGACTAGCGAGTTCCGGGGAGCTGTTTTTT.

V usage is TRBV6-5 and J usage is TRBJ2-7, with D perhaps matching TRBD2 (5 bases). Trimming left V 8 bases short and J 3 bases short, with 11 bases between. The germline V gene has CDR1 MNHEY and CDR2 SVGAGI. The CDR3 sequence is 12 residues long. This CDR3 reads CASGSGNYEQYF. For the CDR3, the DNA is TGTGCCAGCGGAAGCGGAAACTACGAGCAGTACTTC.

The chain recombines TRBV21-1 with TRBJ2-1; the D call TRBD2 from the table was never checked on the DNA. TRBV21-1 is classified as a pseudogene. This CDR3 spans 17 amino acids. CDR3 DNA sequence: TGTGCCAGCAGCAAAAGAGGGGTGCGGGGGTCGGGCAATGAGCAGTTCTTC. As protein: CASSKRGVRGSGNEQFF.

V is TRBV28 and J is TRBJ1-5; 7 bases agree with TRBD1. The length of the CDR3 is 15 residues. Germline V lookup: CDR1 MDHEN, CDR2 SYDVKM. The junction had 8 bases not matched to a gene; V was cut back by 6 bases and J by 3 bases. CDR3 in DNA: TGTGCCAGCAGGAGAGACAGGGTAAACAATCAGCCCCAGCATTTT. Its protein is CASRRDRVNNQPQHF.

V and J are TRBV9 and TRBJ2-1; 10 nucleotides line up with TRBD1. In germline, CDR1 is SGDLS, CDR2 YYNGEE. The CDR3 is 15 amino acids. Germline trimming cut 4 bases from V and 5 bases from J; bases unmatched to any gene: 6. CDR3 in DNA: TGTGCCAGCAGCACGACCGGGACAGGGGACAATGAGCAGTTCTTC. This encodes CASSTTGTGDNEQFF.

A single count supports this clone. The rearrangement links TRBV6-2 or TRBV6-3 to TRBJ1-2, with D possibly matching TRBD1 (5 bases). Trimming shortened V by 6 bases and J by 2 bases, and 10 bases separated the two germline ends. Germline V CDR1 and CDR2: MNHEY, SVGEGT. This CDR3 contains 13 residues. For the CDR3, the DNA is TGTGCCAGCAGCGGAGACAGAAACTATGGCTACACCTTC. Translating gives CASSGDRNYGYTF.

Turning to this clone: The sample contains more than one DNA sequence encoding this CDR3. The genes are TRBV28 and TRBJ1-3; the D is unclear. Trimming pared 2 bases from V and 0 bases from J, leaving 8 bases between. The CDR3 runs 15 residues. Looked up from germline, CDR1 is MDHEN and CDR2 is SYDVKM. As DNA, the CDR3 is TGTGCCAGCAGTTTAGGGCAGAGCTCTGGAAACACCATATATTTT. The encoded protein is CASSLGQSSGNTIYF.

The chain recombines TRBV19 with TRBJ2-5; 7 bases match TRBD2. Germline V gene sequence: CDR1 LNHDA, CDR2 SQIVND (reference sequence). CDR3 length equals 16 residues. V shed 7 bases and J 5 bases; nucleotides not matched to a gene: 16. The CDR3 DNA reads TGTGCCAGTACCCCGACAGCTTTTGAGCGGGGCGAGACCCAGTACTTC. Its translation is CASTPTAFERGETQYF.

The chain combines TRBV4-2 with TRBJ1-4; TRBD1 matches at 10 bases. Trimming cost V 0 bases and J 2 bases; bases outside gene matches: 6. Germline V gene data show CDR1 as LGHNA and CDR2 as YNFKEQ. This CDR3 is 18 amino acids long. The CDR3 DNA is TGTGCCAGCAGCCAAGAGGGCGGACAGGGGGTTACTAATGAAAAACTGTTTTTT. It specifies CASSQEGGQGVTNEKLFF.

Of note for this clone: The sample carries other DNA sequences with the same CDR3. The chain uses TRBV28 and TRBJ1-2; 8 bases agree with TRBD1. Losses at the gene ends were 6 bases for V and 6 bases for J; bases not matched to a gene: 6. The CDR3 has 13 residues. The germline CDR1 and CDR2 sequences are MDHEN and SYDVKM. The CDR3 region has the DNA TGTGCCAGCAGCTTGGACAGGGTGCATGGCTACACCTTC. It is translated as CASSLDRVHGYTF.

This sequence joins TRBV11-3 and TRBJ2-3; a possible D gene is TRBD2 (6 bases). The germline V gene has CDR1 SGHNT and CDR2 YENEEA. V lost 5 bases to trimming and J lost 0 bases, with 18 bases between them. The CDR3 covers 17 residues. DNA for the CDR3: TGTGCCAGCAGCGCGGGGCGGGGAGCCTCTAGCACAGATACGCAGTATTTT. Protein: CASSAGRGASSTDTQYF.

The chain employs TRBV28 and TRBJ1-5; D uncertain. Trimming removed 5 bases at V and 1 base at J, with 12 bases between. CDR3 length: 15 residues. Germline V lookup: CDR1 MDHEN, CDR2 SYDVKM. The chain's CDR3 is CASSLRQGSNQPQHF. Here the CDR3 DNA reads TGTGCCAGCAGTCTCAGACAAGGAAGCAATCAGCCCCAGCATTTT.

The chain recombines TRBV4-1 with TRBJ2-1; TRBD2 is a possible D gene (5 bases). The germline V and J ends were trimmed by 3 bases and 8 bases, with 17 bases remaining between them. The CDR3 is 15 amino acids. Germline assignment: CDR1 MGHRA and CDR2 YSYEKL. The CDR3 spells CASSHGPADSDEQFF. The CDR3 DNA is TGCGCCAGCAGCCACGGGCCAGCGGATAGTGATGAGCAGTTCTTC.

The chain employs TRBV10-3 and TRBJ2-7; D may be TRBD1 (5 bases). V gave up 3 bases and J gave up 0 bases, with 6 bases separating them. The V gene's germline CDR1 is ENHRY and CDR2 SYGVKD. There are 13 residues in the CDR3. CDR3 sequence (DNA): TGTGCCATCAGTGAACAGGCCTCCTACGAGCAGTACTTC. Residues: CAISEQASYEQYF.

V gene TRBV15 combines with J gene TRBJ1-2; 9 bases agree with TRBD1. Germline CDR1 LNHNV, CDR2 YYDKDF (reference sequence). The CDR3 is made up of 14 amino acids. V was clipped by 4 bases and J by 11 bases; unmatched bases: 11. Written as DNA, the CDR3 is TGTGCCACCAGCACGGACAGGGGAACTTTGAGGTACACCTTC. Translating it yields CATSTDRGTLRYTF. The full variable domain, its missing parts supplied by reference TRBV15 and TRBJ1-2, is DAMVIQNPRYQVTQFGKPVTLSCSQTLNHNVMYWYQQKSSQAPKLLFHYYDKDFNNEADTPDNFQSRRPNTSFCFLDIRSPGLGDTAMYLCATSTDRGTLRYTFGSGTRLTVV.

V usage is TRBV6-5 and J usage is TRBJ1-1; a weak D match, TRBD1 (5 bases). Germline V CDR1 and CDR2: MNHEY, SVGAGI. This CDR3 comprises 16 residues. V shed 1 base and J shed 1 base, with 13 bases lying between them. The CDR3 DNA follows: TGTGCCAGCAGTTACTTCCGTGGGGCCCGGAACACTGAAGCTTTCTTT. Amino acids: CASSYFRGARNTEAFF.

J is TRBJ1-6 and V is TRBV27; D not resolved. CDR1 and CDR2 from the germline V gene are MNHEY and SMNVEV (reference sequence). Trimming shortened V by 0 bases and J by 8 bases, and 11 bases separated the two germline ends. The CDR3 is 15 residues long. CDR3 bases: TGTGCCAGCAGTTTATCTGGCTCGCCCTATTCACCCCTCCACTTT. This encodes CASSLSGSPYSPLHF.

The chain has TRBV5-6 and TRBJ1-1; D not resolved. The CDR3 loop spans 15 amino acids. Per germline, CDR1 SGHDT and CDR2 YYEEEE. The V gene lost 1 base and the J gene lost 4 bases, with 14 bases spanning the gap. This CDR3 is CASSLWTGSRTEAFF. The CDR3 bases are TGTGCCAGCAGCTTGTGGACCGGGAGTCGCACTGAAGCTTTCTTT.

V is TRBV28 and J is TRBJ2-7; 11 positions agree with TRBD2. The CDR3 runs to 15 residues. Germline CDR1 MDHEN, CDR2 SYDVKM. Unmatched junction bases numbered 4, after V lost 2 bases and J lost 4 bases. Written as DNA, the CDR3 is TGTGCCAGCAGTTTAGCGGGACTAGCGGAATACGAGCAGTACTTC. This codes for CASSLAGLAEYEQYF. Filled out from reference TRBV28 and TRBJ2-7, the complete variable domain reads DVKVTQSSRYLVKRTGEKVFLECVQDMDHENMFWYRQDPGLGLRLIYFSYDVKMKEKGDIPEGYSVSREKKERFSLILESASTNQTSMYLCASSLAGLAEYEQYFGPGTRLTVT.